The 10 T cell receptor beta chains in this list originate from one sample, sequenced in a study of shared clonotypes between healthy human individuals (dated by TCRdb to 2020 to 2021). Libraries were made using the immunoSEQ multiplex PCR assay. Drawn from immuneACCESS, this table holds only the in-frame rearrangements with V and J called that TCRdb kept. Clones are partly lost; checked studies trace under half to an unresolved V gene and leave the rest unexplained. This sample lists approximately 1,500,000 clones; around 98% were detected once. About 0.4% of the sample is held by the ten biggest clonotypes. Sequencing used naive CD4+ T cells sorted from blood. The cell subset or site label for this specimen denotes: CD45RA+ positively selected. The receptors were sampled from a young man in good health.

V is TRBV4-3 and J is TRBJ2-2; no clear D gene. The CDR3 runs 18 residues. V lost 1 base and J 0 bases, leaving 15 bases between the germline ends. CDR1 and CDR2 (germline): LGHNA, YSLEER. CDR3 coding DNA: TGCGCCAGCAGCCAAGTTCCTATCTTCCTTCCGAACACCGGGGAGCTGTTTTTT. Translating gives CASSQVPIFLPNTGELFF.

This clone was recorded only once. The gene calls are TRBV5-1 and TRBJ2-7; D possibly matches TRBD1 or TRBD2 (5 bases each). Germline V gene lookup returns CDR1 SGHRS and CDR2 YFSETQ. The CDR3 totals 15 residues. Trimming took off 0 bases at V and 2 bases at J, with 12 bases between the two ends. For the CDR3, the DNA is TGCGCCAGCAGCTTGGGGTCAGGGACCACCTACGAGCAGTACTTC. The encoded protein is CASSLGSGTTYEQYF.

The chain combines TRBV4-1 with TRBJ2-1; TRBD1 or TRBD2 may be the D gene (5 bases each). Trimming stripped 5 bases from V and 13 bases from J, with 18 bases between. The germline gives CDR1 MGHRA, CDR2 YSYEKL. The CDR3 spans 13 residues. Here the CDR3 DNA reads TGCGCCAGCAGCAAGCTCCTCCGGGACCGCCAGTTCTTC. Protein: CASSKLLRDRQFF.

The chain couples TRBV28 to TRBJ1-2, with a weak D call TRBD1 (6 bases). CDR3 length: 14 residues. Germline CDR1 reads MDHEN; CDR2 reads SYDVKM. Trimming pared 2 bases from V and 9 bases from J, leaving 16 bases between. The CDR3 spells CASSLGGDLRSYTF. The CDR3 DNA reads as TGTGCCAGCAGTTTAGGGGGCGATCTACGGAGCTACACCTTC.

The gene calls are TRBV7-3 and TRBJ2-1, with D tentatively TRBD2 (6 bases). The V end was cut by 5 bases, the J end by 0 bases, with 14 bases between. Germline loops: CDR1 SGHTA, CDR2 FQGTGA. There are 16 residues in the CDR3. The CDR3: CASSQGTVLSYNEQFF. The CDR3, as DNA: TGTGCCAGCAGCCAAGGGACTGTCCTCTCCTACAATGAGCAGTTCTTC.

The chain carries TRBV7-8 and TRBJ1-1; D ambiguous. This CDR3 has 12 amino acids. From germline, CDR1 is SGHVS and CDR2 FQNEAQ. Between the trimmed V and J ends, which lost 2 bases and 11 bases, there was a span of 12 bases. The CDR3 bases are TGTGCCAGCAGCTTAATTCCTTTTTGGGCTTTCTTT. Translation: CASSLIPFWAFF. The whole variable domain, remainder taken from reference TRBV7-8 and TRBJ1-1, is GAGVSQSPRYKVAKRGQDVALRCDPISGHVSLFWYQQALGQGPEFLTYFQNEAQLDKSGLPSDRFFAERPEGSVSTLKIQRTQQEDSAVYLCASSLIPFWAFFGQGTRLTVV.

Regarding this clone: In the same sample, other DNA sequences code for this CDR3. V gene TRBV15 combines with J gene TRBJ2-7; possible D gene TRBD2, 6 bases. CDR1 LNHNV and CDR2 YYDKDF come from the germline V gene (reference sequence). Trimming cost V 1 base and J 4 bases, with 14 bases left between them. The CDR3 totals 15 residues. CDR3 sequence (DNA): TGTGCCACCAGCAGAGGGGGACTGGGAACGTACGAGCAGTACTTC. It specifies CATSRGGLGTYEQYF.

In this sample, this clone turned up once. This CDR3 reads CASSRDRTAMNTEAFF. CDR3 coding DNA: TGTGCCAGCTCACGGGATAGGACAGCTATGAACACTGAAGCTTTCTTT. The chain recombines TRBV18 with TRBJ1-1; weak D call: TRBD1 (6 bases). The CDR3 runs to 16 residues. The V end lost 4 bases, the J end lost 0 bases, and 15 bases lay between the germline ends. The germline CDR1 and CDR2 sequences are KGHSH and LQKENI.

The chain couples TRBV27 to TRBJ2-3; D possibly corresponds to TRBD1 (5 bases). V lost 3 bases to trimming and J lost 5 bases, with 9 bases between them. The CDR3 has 13 amino acids. Germline V gene data show CDR1 as MNHEY and CDR2 as SMNVEV (reference sequence). CDR3 loop: CASSFGQGDTQYF. The CDR3, as DNA: TGTGCCAGCAGTTTCGGTCAGGGAGATACGCAGTATTTT.

The rearrangement uses TRBV7-2 and TRBJ2-5; tentative D call: TRBD2 (5 bases). The V gene's germline CDR1 is SGHTA and CDR2 FQGNSA. There are 14 residues in the CDR3. V dropped 1 base and J dropped 2 bases, with 8 bases sitting between them. In DNA, the CDR3 is TGTGCCAGCAGCTTAGGGAGGAGGCAAGAGACCCAGTACTTC. Translation gives CASSLGRRQETQYF.